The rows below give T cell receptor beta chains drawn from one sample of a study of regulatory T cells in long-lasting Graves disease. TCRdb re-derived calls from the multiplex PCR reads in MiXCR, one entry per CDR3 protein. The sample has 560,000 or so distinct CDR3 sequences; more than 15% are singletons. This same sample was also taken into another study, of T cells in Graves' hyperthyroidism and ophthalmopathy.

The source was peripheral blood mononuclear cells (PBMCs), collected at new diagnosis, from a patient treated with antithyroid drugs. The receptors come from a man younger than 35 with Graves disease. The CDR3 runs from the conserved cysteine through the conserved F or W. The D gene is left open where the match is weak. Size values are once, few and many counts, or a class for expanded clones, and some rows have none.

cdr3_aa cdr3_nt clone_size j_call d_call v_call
CASRPLRGGDNYGYTF TGTGCCAGCAGGCCCCTGCGGGGTGGGGACAACTATGGCTACACCTTC . TRBJ1-2 . TRBV11-2
CAWSERQGIGVYEQYF TGTGCCTGGAGCGAAAGACAGGGGATTGGGGTGTACGAGCAGTACTTC once TRBJ2-7 TRBD1 TRBV30
CAWSTPGTSGRDF TGTGCCTGGAGTACCCCCGGGACTAGCGGGAGAGACTTC few TRBJ2-7 TRBD2 TRBV30
CSARDGTLPRQYF TGCAGTGCTAGAGACGGTACTCTCCCAAGGCAGTACTTC many TRBJ2-7 . TRBV20-1
CASSPAGRYEQYF TGCGCCAGCAGCCCGGCAGGGCGATACGAGCAGTACTTC . TRBJ2-7 . TRBV4-1
CASSPPLAGDYEQYF TGTGCCAGCTCACCACCGCTAGCGGGAGATTACGAGCAGTACTTC . TRBJ2-7 TRBD2 TRBV18
CASSSDRGRGFNSGNTIYF TGTGCCAGCAGTTCCGACAGGGGGAGAGGTTTCAACTCTGGAAACACCATATATTTT . TRBJ1-3 TRBD1 TRBV6-2/TRBV6-3
CASSPGHKETQYF TGTGCCAGCAGTCCGGGCCATAAAGAGACCCAGTACTTC many TRBJ2-5 . TRBV7-8
CASSSGQLTSTDTQYF TGTGCCAGCAGCTCCGGACAGTTAACTAGCACAGATACGCAGTATTTT many TRBJ2-3 . TRBV7-3
CSARPGTSGSYEQFF TGCAGTGCTAGACCCGGGACTAGCGGGAGTTATGAGCAGTTCTTC . TRBJ2-1 TRBD2 TRBV20-1
CASSFLGQGDGYTF TGTGCCAGCAGTTTTTTGGGGCAGGGGGATGGCTACACCTTC . TRBJ1-2 TRBD1 TRBV28
CASSFGGRINYEQYF TGTGCCAGCAGCTTCGGTGGCAGAATAAACTACGAGCAGTACTTC . TRBJ2-7 . TRBV7-2
CASSFRLAGRTDTQYF TGTGCCAGCAGTTTCCGACTAGCGGGACGCACAGATACGCAGTATTTT few TRBJ2-3 TRBD2 TRBV28
CVSSLETTPANEQFF TGTGTCAGCAGCTTAGAGACGACTCCGGCAAATGAGCAGTTCTTC . TRBJ2-1 . TRBV11-2
CAISEALASYNEQFF TGTGCCATCAGTGAGGCGCTAGCCTCCTACAATGAGCAGTTCTTC . TRBJ2-1 . TRBV10-3